The 18 T cell receptor beta chains listed next were all sequenced from one sample in a study of blood T cell repertoires in COVID-19. The table came from immunoSEQ multiplex PCR; TCRdb's copy has only in-frame clones and leaves some out. In the table there are just over 20,000 clones, around 84% of which are singletons. Sequencing was performed on peripheral blood. The receptors stem from a man over 45 with active COVID-19.

CDR3: CASSPMPGAGELFF. In nucleotides, the CDR3 is TGTGCCAGCAGCCCCATGCCGGGAGCCGGGGAGCTGTTTTTT. The chain employs TRBV5-6 and TRBJ2-2, with TRBD2 as a possible D gene (6 bases). Trimming removed 4 bases from V and 6 bases from J, with 13 bases in between. CDR3 length equals 14 residues. From germline, CDR1 is SGHDT and CDR2 YYEEEE.

The V and J genes are TRBV4-1 and TRBJ1-1, with 8 bases identical to TRBD1. After removal of 4 bases from V and 5 bases from J, the junction contained 9 bases not matched to a gene. The CDR3 sequence is 15 residues long. Germline V lookup: CDR1 MGHRA, CDR2 YSYEKL. The CDR3 DNA sequence: TGCGCCAGCAGCCCAGGACAGGGCGGGACAACTGAAGCTTTCTTT. Its translation is CASSPGQGGTTEAFF.

The J gene is TRBJ1-5, the V gene TRBV30, with D possibly matching TRBD1 (6 bases). The V end lost 5 bases, the J end lost 7 bases, and 21 bases lay between the germline ends. The germline V gene has CDR1 GTSNPN and CDR2 SVGIG (reference sequence). This CDR3 contains 15 residues. CDR3 sequence (DNA): TGTGCCTGGTCCCTTTTACAGGGAGATCCCCAGCCCCAGCATTTT. Encoded protein: CAWSLLQGDPQPQHF.

The rearrangement joins TRBV19 to TRBJ1-1; D perhaps matches TRBD1 (5 bases). V lost 5 bases, J lost 5 bases, and 12 bases lay in between. The CDR3 contains 13 residues. In germline, CDR1 is LNHDA, CDR2 SQIVND (reference sequence). The CDR3 loop is CASSFRGGTEAFF. The CDR3, as DNA: TGTGCCAGTAGTTTTAGGGGAGGGACTGAAGCTTTCTTT. Full variable domain (rest looked up from reference TRBV19 and TRBJ1-1): DGGITQSPKYLFRKEGQNVTLSCEQNLNHDAMYWYRQDPGQGLRLIYYSQIVNDFQKGDIAEGYSVSREKKESFPLTVTSAQKNPTAFYLCASSFRGGTEAFFGQGTRLTVV.

The V gene is TRBV30, the J gene TRBJ2-3; D is possibly TRBD2 (6 bases). The V end lost 5 bases, the J end lost 2 bases, and 8 bases lay between the germline ends. Germline V gene lookup returns CDR1 GTSNPN and CDR2 SVGIG (reference sequence). There are 12 residues in the CDR3. The CDR3 region is CAWSGVTDTQYF. DNA of the CDR3: TGTGCCTGGTCGGGGGTCACAGATACGCAGTATTTT.

The gene calls are TRBV5-1 and TRBJ1-2, with D perhaps TRBD1 (6 bases). CDR3 length: 12 residues. V was pared by 3 bases and J by 8 bases, with 11 bases between. Germline values: CDR1 SGHRS, CDR2 YFSETQ. The CDR3 loop reads CASSWNTGGYTF. The CDR3 region has the DNA TGCGCCAGCAGCTGGAACACAGGGGGCTACACCTTC.

This chain connects TRBV18 to TRBJ2-7, with TRBD1 matching 8 bases. J was trimmed by 4 bases and V by 1 base; bases with no gene match: 12. The germline V gene encodes CDR1 KGHSH and CDR2 LQKENI. The CDR3 length is 17 residues. The CDR3 is CASSPLISGTGPYEQYF. The DNA of the CDR3 is TGTGCCAGCTCACCACTGATATCCGGGACAGGTCCTTACGAGCAGTACTTC.

The rearrangement uses TRBV6-2 or TRBV6-3 and TRBJ2-7; D is perhaps TRBD1 (6 bases). V dropped 0 bases and J dropped 3 bases, with 6 bases sitting between them. Germline loops: CDR1 MNHEY, CDR2 SVGEGT. The CDR3 has 13 amino acids. CDR3 sequence: CASSYSRGYEQYF. In DNA form, the CDR3 reads TGTGCCAGCAGTTACTCCAGGGGCTACGAGCAGTACTTC.

This chain uses TRBV9 with TRBJ2-7; 10 bases agree with TRBD2. Germline lookup yields CDR1 SGDLS and CDR2 YYNGEE. The trim removed 0 bases at V and 3 bases at J, leaving 3 bases unmatched. The CDR3 loop spans 15 amino acids. Here the CDR3 DNA reads TGTGCCAGCAGCGTAGGGGCTAGCGGGGGCTACGAGCAGTACTTC. This gives the protein CASSVGASGGYEQYF.

The chain links TRBV2 to TRBJ1-5, with 7 bases lining up with TRBD1. V trimming: 8 bases; J trimming: 5 bases; junction bases outside the gene matches: 6. The germline CDR1 and CDR2 sequences are SNHLY and FYNNEI. The CDR3 runs to 13 residues. CDR3 DNA sequence: TGTGCCAGCTTGGGACAGATGGATCAGCCCCAGCATTTT. Translation: CASLGQMDQPQHF.

This clone occurred once. The chain employs TRBV6-6 and TRBJ2-3; perhaps TRBD1 as D (5 bases). Trimming pared 3 bases from V and 0 bases from J, leaving 7 bases between. Germline V gene sequence: CDR1 MNHNY, CDR2 SVGAGI (reference sequence). This CDR3 comprises 14 residues. The CDR3 loop is CASSYGQSTDTQYF. DNA of the CDR3: TGTGCCAGCAGTTATGGACAAAGCACAGATACGCAGTATTTT.

The genes are TRBV27 and TRBJ2-7; D unresolved. Germline loops: CDR1 MNHEY, CDR2 SMNVEV (reference sequence). Trimming took 8 bases from V and 3 from J, leaving 20 bases between them. The CDR3 length is 15 residues. The CDR3 sequence: CASSPIGSEGYEQYF. DNA of the CDR3: TGTGCCAGCTCCCCGATCGGGTCGGAAGGCTACGAGCAGTACTTC.

V and J are TRBV7-8 and TRBJ2-3; no clear D gene. Trimming stripped 5 bases from V and 7 bases from J, with 10 bases between. This CDR3 comprises 12 residues. CDR1 SGHVS and CDR2 FQNEAQ come from the germline V gene. CDR3 protein: CASSRPPNTQYF. The CDR3 bases are TGTGCCAGCAGCCGCCCCCCAAATACGCAGTATTTT.

The chain recombines TRBV18 with TRBJ2-3; D may be TRBD1 (6 bases). Germline V lookup: CDR1 KGHSH, CDR2 LQKENI. The V and J ends lost 2 bases and 2 bases respectively, with 14 bases between them. The CDR3 totals 16 residues. Here the CDR3 reads CASSPGGSGTTDTQYF. Here the CDR3 DNA reads TGTGCCAGCTCACCAGGGGGCTCGGGGACCACAGATACGCAGTATTTT.

The gene calls are TRBV19 and TRBJ1-1; 7 positions match TRBD1. With V trimmed by 4 bases and J by 4 bases, 15 bases remained unmatched. Germline values: CDR1 LNHDA, CDR2 SQIVND (reference sequence). This CDR3 is 17 amino acids long. The CDR3 DNA reads as TGTGCCAGTAGTAAGACGCCGGGACAGACCTTGGGCACTGAAGCTTTCTTT. This gives the protein CASSKTPGQTLGTEAFF.

The chain employs TRBV24-1 and TRBJ1-1, with D tentatively TRBD1 (5 bases). Deletions cut 9 bases from V and 7 bases from J, with 14 bases between. The CDR3 is 12 amino acids. Germline-derived CDR1 and CDR2 are KGHDR and SFDVKD. CDR3 bases: TGTGCCACCTCTACCGGGGGGGGTGAAGCTTTCTTT. Translating it yields CATSTGGGEAFF.

This sequence joins TRBV6-1 and TRBJ2-7, with a tentative D call TRBD2 (7 bases). Germline V CDR1 and CDR2: MNHNS, SASEGT. The length of the CDR3 is 13 residues. Trimming pared 2 bases from V and 4 bases from J, leaving 9 bases between. Here the CDR3 reads CASSERGGYEQYF. CDR3 bases: TGTGCCAGCAGTGAAAGGGGGGGTTACGAGCAGTACTTC.

CDR3 residues: CASSLAGGQVYNEQFF. The CDR3 nucleotides read TGTGCCAGCAGCTTAGCAGGAGGACAGGTATACAATGAGCAGTTCTTC. V and J are TRBV11-2 and TRBJ2-1; TRBD1 matches at 7 bases. The CDR3 covers 16 residues. From germline, CDR1 is SGHAT and CDR2 FQNNGV. V lost 1 base, J lost 4 bases, and 7 bases stayed unmatched. Full variable domain (outside the CDR3, taken from reference TRBV11-2 and TRBJ2-1): EAGVAQSPRYKIIEKRQSVAFWCNPISGHATLYWYQQILGQGPKLLIQFQNNGVVDDSQLPKDRFSAERLKGVDSTLKIQPAKLEDSAVYLCASSLAGGQVYNEQFFGPGTRLTVL.